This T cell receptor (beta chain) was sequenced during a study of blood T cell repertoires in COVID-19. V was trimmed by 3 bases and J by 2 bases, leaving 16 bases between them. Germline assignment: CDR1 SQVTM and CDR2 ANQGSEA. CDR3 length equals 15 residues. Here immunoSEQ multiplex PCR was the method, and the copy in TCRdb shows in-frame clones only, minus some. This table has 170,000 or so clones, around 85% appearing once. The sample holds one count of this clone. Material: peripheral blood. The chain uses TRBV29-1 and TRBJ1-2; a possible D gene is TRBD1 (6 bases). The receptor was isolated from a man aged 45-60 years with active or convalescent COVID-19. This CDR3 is CSVEQGPHGNYGYTF. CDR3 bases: TGCAGCGTTGAGCAGGGGCCCCACGGAAACTATGGCTACACCTTC.